What follows describes a single T cell receptor (beta chain). CDR1 and CDR2 from the germline V gene are MDHEN and SYDVKM. The CDR3 length is 14 residues. The junction had 3 bases not matched to a gene; V was cut back by 5 bases and J by 2 bases. The sample is drawn from a study of T cell changes during pregnancy in multiple sclerosis. Assay used: immunoSEQ multiplex PCR; TCRdb lists only in-frame clones, some missing. The data hold about 68,000 clones, with roughly 92% observed a single time. The rearrangement joins TRBV28 to TRBJ2-7; 10 nucleotides align to TRBD2. The sample in question was peripheral blood, obtained after pregnancy. The sequence derives from a female donor in good health, enrolled as a control in a pregnancy study. For the CDR3, the DNA is TGTGCCAGCAGTCAAGCGGGAGGGGCCTACGAGCAGTACTTC. Translating gives CASSQAGGAYEQYF.